The 28 T cell receptor beta chains below all came from one sample that was sequenced in a study of T cells in women clearing cervical HPV infection (dated by TCRdb to between 2018 and 2020). Library preparation employed the immunoSEQ multiplex PCR assay. Sourced from immuneACCESS, this table was stored by TCRdb with only in-frame sequences that have V and J called. A share of the clones is absent; for the studies checked, an unresolved V gene accounts for under half, and the remainder has no known explanation. The sample's table lists a count of around 30,000 clones. 3.1% of the sample is in the top ten clones. The sequenced sample consisted of blood buffy coat. The receptors were gathered from a woman between 18 and 75 years old with a cervical HPV16 infection that either progressed to CIN3+ or cleared (not recorded which).

Concerning this clone itself: The read terminates 3 residues before the CDR3 end, so the remaining end is supplied by the germline J gene. The chain employs TRBV9 and TRBJ1-1, with 7 bases fitting TRBD1. This CDR3 has 13 amino acids. Germline lookup yields CDR1 SGDLS and CDR2 YYNGEE. The covered CDR3 bases are TGTGCCAGCAGCGTAGCTGAAGGGACAGTG. Its protein is CASSVAEGTV. The CDR3 as a whole reads CASSVAEGTVAFF.

A word on this clone: The DNA ends 3 residues before the CDR3 does, and the rest of the CDR3 is filled in from the germline J gene. V and J are TRBV5-1 and TRBJ1-4; 8 bases map to TRBD1. This CDR3 comprises 15 residues. Germline V lookup: CDR1 SGHRS, CDR2 YFSETQ. The trim removed 3 bases at V and 7 bases at J, leaving 8 bases unmatched. The covered CDR3 bases are TGCGCCAGCAGCTCAGGACAGGGTCTCAGTGAAAAA. Amino acids: CASSSGQGLSEK. The full-length CDR3 reads as CASSSGQGLSEKLFF. The full variable domain, with the rest looked up from reference TRBV5-1 and TRBJ1-4, is KAGVTQTPRYLIKTRGQQVTLSCSPISGHRSVSWYQQTPGQGLQFLFEYFSETQRNKGNFPGRFSGRQFSNSRSEMNVSTLELGDSALYLCASSSGQGLSEKLFFGSGTQLSVL.

Concerning this clone itself: Read sequence stops 3 residues before the CDR3 end, and the germline J gene provides the missing end. The rearrangement joins TRBV5-1 to TRBJ2-2; possibly TRBD2 for D (6 bases). The CDR3 extends over 17 amino acids. Trimming took 2 bases from V and 4 from J, leaving 18 bases between them. From germline, CDR1 is SGHRS and CDR2 YFSETQ. CDR3 amino acids: CASSLSGGRVGTGELFF. Partial CDR3 DNA: TGCGCCAGCAGCTTATCCGGGGGTCGCGTTGGCACCGGGGAG. Using reference TRBV5-1 and TRBJ2-2 for the parts outside the CDR3, the full variable domain is KAGVTQTPRYLIKTRGQQVTLSCSPISGHRSVSWYQQTPGQGLQFLFEYFSETQRNKGNFPGRFSGRQFSNSRSEMNVSTLELGDSALYLCASSLSGGRVGTGELFFGEGSRLTVL.

Regarding this clone: The read is 3 residues too short to cover the CDR3 end, so that end is filled in from the germline J gene. This chain uses TRBV7-6 with TRBJ2-2, with TRBD2 matching over 9 bases. Germline CDR1 SGHVS, CDR2 FNYEAQ. The CDR3 contains 14 residues. The CDR3 bases that were read are TGTGCCAGCAAGGGCGGGGGGGGCGAAGAAAAG. This encodes CASKGGGGEEK. The CDR3 as a whole reads CASKGGGGEEKLFF.

On this clone itself: From the germline J gene comes the end of the CDR3, since the read stops 3 residues before it. The chain employs TRBV20-1 and TRBJ2-3, with a weak D call TRBD2 (7 bases). The CDR3 loop spans 16 amino acids. Trimming shortened V by 0 bases and J by 2 bases, and 15 bases separated the two germline ends. Germline CDR1 DFQATT, CDR2 SNEGSKA (reference sequence). CDR3 amino acids: CSARDPGGGPTDTQYF. The CDR3 DNA, read in part, is TGCAGTGCTAGAGATCCTGGCGGGGGCCCCACAGATACG.

Concerning this clone itself: The read stops 3 residues short of the end of the CDR3; the missing end is completed from the germline J gene. This chain links TRBV7-8 with TRBJ2-7, with 12 bases identical to TRBD2. V was clipped by 6 bases and J by 6 bases; unmatched bases: 9. The germline V gene encodes CDR1 SGHVS and CDR2 FQNEAQ. The CDR3 is 15 amino acids. CDR3 DNA, as far as it was read: TGTGCCAGCAGATCTTCTAGCGGGGGGGCAAGCGAG. It encodes CASRSSSGGASE. In full, the CDR3 reads CASRSSSGGASEQYF.

As concerns this clone: Coverage ceases 3 residues before the CDR3 finishes, and the germline J gene fills in the end. The V gene is TRBV28, the J gene TRBJ2-3, with a tentative D call TRBD1 (5 bases). The germline V gene has CDR1 MDHEN and CDR2 SYDVKM. V lost 5 bases, J lost 2 bases, and 14 bases lay in between. The CDR3 covers 15 residues. CDR3 DNA (partial): TGTGCCAGCAGTCTGACTCGTGGGGCCACAGATACG. Translated, it gives CASSLTRGATDT. The entire CDR3 reads CASSLTRGATDTQYF.

A note on this clone: The missing CDR3 end, 3 residues past where the read stops, is filled in from the germline J gene. V gene TRBV30 combines with J gene TRBJ2-4; D unresolved. The length of the CDR3 is 12 residues. The germline V gene has CDR1 GTSNPN and CDR2 SVGIG (reference sequence). Incomplete CDR3 DNA: TGTGCCTGGAGCGATAGAGAGCTTGGT. As protein: CAWSDRELG. The entire CDR3 protein is CAWSDRELGQYF.

To note about this clone: Sequencing ends 3 residues short of the CDR3 end; the germline J gene provides the rest. The chain uses TRBV7-9 and TRBJ2-4; TRBD1 aligns across 9 bases. The length of the CDR3 is 15 residues. Germline V gives CDR1 SEHNR, CDR2 FQNEAQ (reference sequence). The CDR3 DNA, read in part, is TGTGCCAGCAGCGCACACAGGGGGCGATGGAGTGGT. This codes for CASSAHRGRWSG. The full CDR3 reads CASSAHRGRWSGQYF.

Points on this clone: From the germline J gene comes the end of the CDR3, since the read stops 3 residues before it. The chain is built from TRBV7-9 and TRBJ1-5, with 9 bases identical to TRBD1. CDR3 size: 14 residues. CDR1 and CDR2 from the germline V gene are SEHNR and FQNEAQ (reference sequence). Trimming removed 3 bases from V and 6 bases from J; junction bases left unmatched: 3. The sequenced CDR3 bases are TGTGCCAGCAGCTTGGGACAGGGTGGTCAGCCC. Translated, it gives CASSLGQGGQP. The entire CDR3 protein is CASSLGQGGQPQHF.

Remarks on this clone: The CDR3 end is not reached by the read, which stops 3 residues before it; the germline J gene fills it in. V gene TRBV19 combines with J gene TRBJ2-5; tentative D call: TRBD2 (6 bases). The CDR3 contains 12 residues. Trimming removed 5 bases at V and 5 bases at J, with 9 bases between. The V gene's germline CDR1 is LNHDA and CDR2 SQIVND (reference sequence). The CDR3 loop is CASSAGGETQYF. CDR3 DNA, as far as it was read: TGTGCCAGTAGTGCCGGAGGGGAGACC.

About this clone: The CDR3 end lies 3 residues beyond the end of the read and is filled in from the germline J gene. The chain uses TRBV18 and TRBJ2-1; TRBD2 matches 14 bases. The germline V gene has CDR1 KGHSH and CDR2 LQKENI. This CDR3 region has 16 residues. Germline trimming cut 1 base from V and 5 bases from J; bases unmatched to any gene: 1. The CDR3 is CASSPRLAGGNNEQFF. The DNA read from the CDR3 is TGTGCCAGCTCACCACGACTAGCGGGGGGGAACAATGAG.

Remarks on this clone: The read is 3 residues too short to cover the CDR3 end, so that end is filled in from the germline J gene. This sequence joins TRBV14 and TRBJ1-1, with 11 bases identical to TRBD1. CDR3 length: 17 residues. CDR1 SGHDN and CDR2 FVKESK come from the germline V gene. Trimming took 4 bases from V and 5 from J; bases not matched to a gene: 12. The CDR3 bases that were read are TGTGCCAGCAGCCCCAGTCCCGGGACAGGGGGAAGTACTGAA. Protein product: CASSPSPGTGGSTE. The complete CDR3 protein is CASSPSPGTGGSTEAFF.

As concerns this clone: The read is 3 residues too short to cover the CDR3 end, so that end is filled in from the germline J gene. The J gene is TRBJ2-1, the V gene TRBV12-3 or TRBV12-4; D perhaps matches TRBD2 (6 bases). Trimming cost V 7 bases and J 4 bases, with 14 bases left between them. The CDR3 is 14 residues long. The CDR3 spells CASNFRSGYNEQFF. Incomplete CDR3 DNA: TGTGCCAGCAACTTTAGGAGCGGGTACAATGAG.

Notes on this clone: The read falls 3 residues short of the CDR3 end, and the missing part is taken from the germline J gene. The chain employs TRBV2 and TRBJ2-3; TRBD2 is a possible D gene (6 bases). The germline CDR1 and CDR2 sequences are SNHLY and FYNNEI. V lost 6 bases, J lost 6 bases, and 10 bases lay in between. The CDR3 is made up of 12 amino acids. CDR3 residues: CASRGLGDTQYF. The sequenced part of the CDR3 DNA is TGTGCCAGCAGGGGACTGGGGGATACG.

In regard to this clone: The CDR3 end lies 3 residues beyond the end of the read and is filled in from the germline J gene. The chain joins TRBV20-1 to TRBJ1-2; possibly TRBD1 for D (6 bases). Germline V gene data show CDR1 as DFQATT and CDR2 as SNEGSKA (reference sequence). Deletions cut 3 bases from V and 5 bases from J, with 10 bases between. The CDR3 covers 12 residues. The CDR3 loop is CSARGRGYGYTF. CDR3 DNA, as far as it was read: TGCAGTGCTAGGGGCAGGGGTTATGGC.

As regards this clone: The read is 3 residues too short to cover the CDR3 end, so that end is filled in from the germline J gene. The chain recombines TRBV2 with TRBJ1-1; TRBD1 matches 8 bases. Germline CDR1 is SNHLY and CDR2 is FYNNEI. This CDR3 is built from 15 residues. The covered CDR3 bases are TGTGCCAGCAGTGGGGGGACAGGCGGCGGGGACATT. Residues: CASSGGTGGGDI. In full, the CDR3 is CASSGGTGGGDIAFF.

In the case of this clone: The read falls 3 residues short of the CDR3 end, and the missing part is taken from the germline J gene. V is TRBV12-3 or TRBV12-4 and J is TRBJ2-7; D perhaps matches TRBD1 (5 bases). The CDR3 sequence is 14 residues long. Trimming shortened V by 7 bases and J by 4 bases, and 17 bases separated the two germline ends. The covered CDR3 bases are TGTGCCAGCACCAACAGGCCTTTGGAATACGAG. Translating it yields CASTNRPLEYE. The entire CDR3 reads CASTNRPLEYEQYF.

Details on this clone: One end of the junction fails to match germline, which may point to a read error. Read sequence stops 3 residues before the CDR3 end, and the germline J gene provides the missing end. Other DNA sequences in this sample translate to the same CDR3. The chain combines TRBV5-1 with TRBJ1-3; TRBD1 might be the D (5 bases). CDR1 and CDR2 from the germline V gene are SGHRS and YFSETQ. The CDR3 is made up of 14 amino acids. The sequenced CDR3 bases are TGCGCCAGCAGGCCTCAGGGACTCGGAGACACA. Translated: CASRPQGLGDT. The whole CDR3 reads CASRPQGLGDTIYF.

Turning to this clone: The observed sequence ends 3 residues before the CDR3 terminus, with the missing tail filled in from the germline J gene. V and J are TRBV18 and TRBJ2-4; perhaps TRBD1 as D (6 bases). Germline-derived CDR1 and CDR2 are KGHSH and LQKENI. The CDR3 runs to 14 residues. The part of the CDR3 DNA that was read is TGTGCCAGCTCACCTTCTGACAGGAACAGTGGT. Protein: CASSPSDRNSG. The entire CDR3 sequence reads CASSPSDRNSGQYF.

A note on this clone: The read gets to within 3 residues of the CDR3 end, and the germline J gene fills in the rest. The chain joins TRBV20-1 to TRBJ1-5, with D tentatively TRBD1 (6 bases). The V and J ends lost 6 bases and 7 bases respectively, with 16 bases between them. CDR3 length equals 13 residues. The germline CDR1 and CDR2 sequences are DFQATT and SNEGSKA (reference sequence). This CDR3 reads CSAPLGGKQPQHF. Incomplete CDR3 DNA: TGCAGTGCCCCCCTAGGGGGAAAGCAGCCC.

A word on this clone: The read ends 3 residues before the CDR3 terminus; that terminus is restored from the germline J gene. The chain couples TRBV24-1 to TRBJ2-2, with D tentatively TRBD1 (6 bases). V lost 9 bases, J lost 4 bases, and 8 bases lay in between. CDR3 length: 12 residues. CDR1 and CDR2 (germline): KGHDR, SFDVKD. The covered CDR3 bases are TGTGCCACCGGGACAACCACCGGGGAG. It specifies CATGTTTGE. The full CDR3 protein is CATGTTTGELFF.

As for this clone: The read gets to within 3 residues of the CDR3 end, and the germline J gene fills in the rest. Other nucleotide sequences in the sample specify the same CDR3. The V call is TRBV30, the J call TRBJ1-1; D possibly corresponds to TRBD1 (5 bases). This CDR3 region has 12 residues. Germline lookup yields CDR1 GTSNPN and CDR2 SVGIG (reference sequence). Incomplete CDR3 DNA: TGTGCCTGGAACTCTGACAGAGGGATC. As protein: CAWNSDRGI. The entire CDR3 sequence reads CAWNSDRGIAFF.

Comments on this clone: Read sequence stops 3 residues before the CDR3 end, and the germline J gene provides the missing end. V usage is TRBV18 and J usage is TRBJ1-2, with D perhaps TRBD1 (5 bases). Germline lookup yields CDR1 KGHSH and CDR2 LQKENI. This CDR3 region has 16 residues. Incomplete CDR3 DNA: TGTGCCAGCTCCTCCTGGGGCAGCCCTGATAGCTACGAC. It specifies CASSSWGSPDSYD. The complete CDR3 reads CASSSWGSPDSYDYTF.

As to this clone: The DNA ends 3 residues before the CDR3 does, and the rest of the CDR3 is filled in from the germline J gene. The J gene is TRBJ2-6, the V gene TRBV30; 7 bases align to TRBD2. The CDR3 is 15 amino acids. Germline CDR1 is GTSNPN and CDR2 is SVGIG (reference sequence). Trimming cost V 4 bases and J 9 bases; bases outside gene matches: 12. The sequenced CDR3 bases are TGTGCCTGGATTGGGGAGGGGAGGCCAATCAACGTC. Translating gives CAWIGEGRPINV. The whole CDR3 region reads CAWIGEGRPINVLTF.

As concerns this clone: The CDR3 end is not reached by the read, which stops 3 residues before it; the germline J gene fills it in. The chain combines TRBV19 with TRBJ2-7; maybe TRBD1 (6 bases). V lost 3 bases and J 3 bases, leaving 18 bases between the germline ends. Germline assignment: CDR1 LNHDA and CDR2 SQIVND (reference sequence). The CDR3 contains 16 residues. CDR3 bases read: TGTGCCAGTAGTATGAGATACAGGGAAGGGTTCTACGAG. Protein sequence: CASSMRYREGFYE. The entire CDR3 protein is CASSMRYREGFYEQYF.

A remark on this clone: The CDR3 end lies 3 residues beyond the end of the read and is filled in from the germline J gene. The V call is TRBV13, the J call TRBJ2-3; D is ambiguous. Germline V gives CDR1 PRHDT, CDR2 FYEKMQ (reference sequence). The ends were cut back, 4 bases at V and 2 bases at J, with 13 bases in the middle. The CDR3 is 15 residues long. The sequenced CDR3 bases are TGTGCCAGCAGCTACTGGTACAGCAACACAGATACG. Protein: CASSYWYSNTDT. The entire CDR3 sequence reads CASSYWYSNTDTQYF.

Comments on this clone: The read falls 3 residues short of the CDR3 end, and the missing part is taken from the germline J gene. This sequence joins TRBV12-3 or TRBV12-4 and TRBJ1-2; 7 bases line up with TRBD1. Trimming cost V 3 bases and J 5 bases; bases outside gene matches: 3. The CDR3 is made up of 13 amino acids. The CDR3 is CASSFGTEYGYTF. The part of the CDR3 DNA that was read is TGTGCCAGCAGTTTCGGGACAGAGTATGGC.